The present TCR beta chain was sequenced within a study of blood T cells in healthy people across ages. A second PCR of roughly 7 to 11 cycles used a sample-barcoded 5' primer and a J-beta primer mix. TCRdb independently ran MiXCR on the 5' RACE reads; one entry per CDR3 protein. The sample consists of some 710,000 distinct CDR3 sequences, 22% of them appearing once. The V gene's germline CDR1 is DFQATT and CDR2 SNEGSKA (reference sequence). CDR3 length equals 15 residues. The chain joins TRBV20-1 to TRBJ2-5; 14 nucleotides agree with TRBD2. The DNA end lines up better with TRBJ2-7; the J call may be wrong. The sequenced sample was blood. This clonotype originated in a man in his 70s in good health. CDR3 residues: CSAIGLAGGSYEQYV. The DNA of the CDR3 is TGCAGTGCTATAGGACTAGCGGGAGGATCCTACGAGCAGTACGTC.